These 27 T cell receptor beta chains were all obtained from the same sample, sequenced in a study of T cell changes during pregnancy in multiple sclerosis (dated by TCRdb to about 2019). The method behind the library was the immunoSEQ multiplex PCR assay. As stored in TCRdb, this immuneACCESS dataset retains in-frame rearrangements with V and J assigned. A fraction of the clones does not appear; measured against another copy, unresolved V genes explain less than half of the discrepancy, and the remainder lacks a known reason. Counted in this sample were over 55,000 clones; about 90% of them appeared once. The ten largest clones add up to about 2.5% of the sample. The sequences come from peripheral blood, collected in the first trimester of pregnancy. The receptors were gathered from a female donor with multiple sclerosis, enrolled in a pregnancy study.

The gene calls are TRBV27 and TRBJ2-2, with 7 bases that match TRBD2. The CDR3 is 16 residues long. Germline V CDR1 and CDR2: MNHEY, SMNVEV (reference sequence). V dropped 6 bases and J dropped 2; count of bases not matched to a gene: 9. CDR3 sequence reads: CASSPYGGRNTGELFF. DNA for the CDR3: TGTGCCAGCAGCCCGTATGGCGGGAGAAACACCGGGGAGCTGTTTTTT.

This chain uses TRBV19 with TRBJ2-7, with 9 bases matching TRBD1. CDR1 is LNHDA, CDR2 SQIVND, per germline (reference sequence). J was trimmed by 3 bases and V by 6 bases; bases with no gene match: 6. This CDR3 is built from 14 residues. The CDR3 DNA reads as TGTGCCAGTAGACCGCGGACAGGGGACTACGAGCAGTACTTC. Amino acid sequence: CASRPRTGDYEQYF.

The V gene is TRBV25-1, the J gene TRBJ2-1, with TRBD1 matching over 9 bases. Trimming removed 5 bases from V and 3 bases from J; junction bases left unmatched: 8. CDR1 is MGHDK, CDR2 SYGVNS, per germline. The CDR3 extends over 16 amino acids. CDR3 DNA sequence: TGTGCCAGCAGTCCCCGGGACAGGGAATACTACAATGAGCAGTTCTTC. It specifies CASSPRDREYYNEQFF.

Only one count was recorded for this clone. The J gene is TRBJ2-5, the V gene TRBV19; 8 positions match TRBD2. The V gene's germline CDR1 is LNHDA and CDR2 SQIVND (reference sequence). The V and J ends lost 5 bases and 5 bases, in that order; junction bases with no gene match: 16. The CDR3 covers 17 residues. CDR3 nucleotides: TGTGCCAGTAGTGCAGTTCCGGGGACTAGAAGGAGGGAGACCCAGTACTTC. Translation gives CASSAVPGTRRRETQYF. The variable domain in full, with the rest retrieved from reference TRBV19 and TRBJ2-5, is DGGITQSPKYLFRKEGQNVTLSCEQNLNHDAMYWYRQDPGQGLRLIYYSQIVNDFQKGDIAEGYSVSREKKESFPLTVTSAQKNPTAFYLCASSAVPGTRRRETQYFGPGTRLLVL.

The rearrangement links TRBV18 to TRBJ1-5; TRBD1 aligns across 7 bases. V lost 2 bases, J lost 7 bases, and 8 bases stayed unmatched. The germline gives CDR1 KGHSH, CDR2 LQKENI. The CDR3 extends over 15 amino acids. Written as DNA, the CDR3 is TGTGCCAGCTCACCAAGATCAGGGGGTGCCCAGCCCCAGCATTTT. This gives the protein CASSPRSGGAQPQHF. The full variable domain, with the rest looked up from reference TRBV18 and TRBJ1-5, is NAGVMQNPRHLVRRRGQEARLRCSPMKGHSHVYWYRQLPEEGLKFMVYLQKENIIDESGMPKERFSAEFPKEGPSILRIQQVVRGDSAAYFCASSPRSGGAQPQHFGDGTRLSIL.

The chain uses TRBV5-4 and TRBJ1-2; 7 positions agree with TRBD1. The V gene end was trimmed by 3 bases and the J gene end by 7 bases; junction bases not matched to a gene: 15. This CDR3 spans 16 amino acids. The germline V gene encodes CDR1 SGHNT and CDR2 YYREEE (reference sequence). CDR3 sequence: CASSSDRTGGLGGYTF. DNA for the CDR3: TGTGCCAGCAGCTCCGACCGGACAGGAGGGCTGGGTGGCTACACCTTC.

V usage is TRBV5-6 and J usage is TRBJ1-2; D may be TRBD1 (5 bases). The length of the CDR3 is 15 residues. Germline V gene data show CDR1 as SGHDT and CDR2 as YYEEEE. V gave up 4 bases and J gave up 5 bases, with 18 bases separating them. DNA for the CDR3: TGTGCCAGCAGCCCCCGCGGGGGAGGAAATTATGGCTACACCTTC. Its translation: CASSPRGGGNYGYTF.

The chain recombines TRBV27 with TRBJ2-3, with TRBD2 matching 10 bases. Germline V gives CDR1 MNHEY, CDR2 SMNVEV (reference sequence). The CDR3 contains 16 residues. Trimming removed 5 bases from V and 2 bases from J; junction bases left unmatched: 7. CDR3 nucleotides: TGTGCCAGCAGTACCCGACTAGCGGGCCCCACAGATACGCAGTATTTT. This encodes CASSTRLAGPTDTQYF.

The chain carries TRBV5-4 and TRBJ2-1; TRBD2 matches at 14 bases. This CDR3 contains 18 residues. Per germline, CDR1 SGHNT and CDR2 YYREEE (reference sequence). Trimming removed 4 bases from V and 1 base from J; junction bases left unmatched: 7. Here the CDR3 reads CASSNGLAGGGSYNEQFF. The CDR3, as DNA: TGTGCCAGCAGCAACGGACTAGCGGGAGGTGGGTCCTACAATGAGCAGTTCTTC.

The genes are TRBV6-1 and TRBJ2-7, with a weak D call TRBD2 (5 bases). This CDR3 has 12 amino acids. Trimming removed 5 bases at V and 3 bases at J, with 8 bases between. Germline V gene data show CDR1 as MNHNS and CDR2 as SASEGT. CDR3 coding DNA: TGTGCCAGCAGTCCCCGGGACTACGAGCAGTACTTC. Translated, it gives CASSPRDYEQYF.

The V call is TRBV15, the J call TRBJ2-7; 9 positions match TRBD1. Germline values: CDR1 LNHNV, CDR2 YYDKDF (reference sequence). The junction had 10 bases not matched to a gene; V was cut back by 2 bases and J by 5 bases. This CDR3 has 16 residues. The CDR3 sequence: CATSRMTGTGFNEQYF. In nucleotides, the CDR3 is TGTGCCACCAGCAGAATGACCGGGACAGGGTTCAACGAGCAGTACTTC. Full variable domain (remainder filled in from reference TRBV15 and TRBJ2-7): DAMVIQNPRYQVTQFGKPVTLSCSQTLNHNVMYWYQQKSSQAPKLLFHYYDKDFNNEADTPDNFQSRRPNTSFCFLDIRSPGLGDTAMYLCATSRMTGTGFNEQYFGPGTRLTVT.

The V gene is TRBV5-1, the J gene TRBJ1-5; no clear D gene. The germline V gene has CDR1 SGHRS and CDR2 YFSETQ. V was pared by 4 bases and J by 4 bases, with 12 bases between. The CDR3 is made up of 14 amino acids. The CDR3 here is CASSLTGENQPQHF. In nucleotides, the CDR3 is TGCGCCAGCAGCCTTACGGGTGAAAATCAGCCCCAGCATTTT.

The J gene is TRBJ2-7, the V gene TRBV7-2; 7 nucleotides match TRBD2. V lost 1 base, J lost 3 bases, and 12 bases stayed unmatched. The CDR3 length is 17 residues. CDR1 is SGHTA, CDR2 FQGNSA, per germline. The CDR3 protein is CASSLDPRGTGGYEQYF. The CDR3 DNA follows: TGTGCCAGCAGCTTAGACCCCCGTGGGACGGGAGGCTACGAGCAGTACTTC.

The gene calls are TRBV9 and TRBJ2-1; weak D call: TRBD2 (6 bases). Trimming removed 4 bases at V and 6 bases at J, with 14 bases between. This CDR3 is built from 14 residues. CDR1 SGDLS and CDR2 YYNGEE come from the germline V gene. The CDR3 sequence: CASSPRDLLNEQFF. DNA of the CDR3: TGTGCCAGCAGCCCCCGGGACTTACTCAATGAGCAGTTCTTC.

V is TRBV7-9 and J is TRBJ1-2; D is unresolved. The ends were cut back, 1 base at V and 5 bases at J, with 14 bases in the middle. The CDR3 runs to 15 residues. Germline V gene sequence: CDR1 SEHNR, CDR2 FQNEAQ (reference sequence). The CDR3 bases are TGTGCCAGCAGCTTAGATGGAGGGCGCCTATATGGCTACACCTTC. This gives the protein CASSLDGGRLYGYTF.

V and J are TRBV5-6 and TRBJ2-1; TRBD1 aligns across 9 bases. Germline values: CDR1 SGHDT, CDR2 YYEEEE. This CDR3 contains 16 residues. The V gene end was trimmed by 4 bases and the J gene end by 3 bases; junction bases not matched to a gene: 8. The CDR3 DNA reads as TGTGCCAGCAGCATCAACAGGGGGCCACTCTACAATGAGCAGTTCTTC. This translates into CASSINRGPLYNEQFF.

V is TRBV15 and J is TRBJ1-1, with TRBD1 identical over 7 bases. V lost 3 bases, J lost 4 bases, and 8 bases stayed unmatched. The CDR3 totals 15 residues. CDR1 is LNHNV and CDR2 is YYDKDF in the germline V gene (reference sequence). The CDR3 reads CATSRGDSQGTEAFF. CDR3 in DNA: TGTGCCACCAGCAGGGGGGACAGTCAGGGCACTGAAGCTTTCTTT.

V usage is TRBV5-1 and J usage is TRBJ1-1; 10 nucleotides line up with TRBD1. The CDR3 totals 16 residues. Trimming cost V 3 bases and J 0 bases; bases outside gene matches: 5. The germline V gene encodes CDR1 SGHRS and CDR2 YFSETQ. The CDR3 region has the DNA TGCGCCAGCAGCTCCCGACAGGGGGCTCTGAACACTGAAGCTTTCTTT. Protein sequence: CASSSRQGALNTEAFF. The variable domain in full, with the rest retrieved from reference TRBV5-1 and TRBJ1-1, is KAGVTQTPRYLIKTRGQQVTLSCSPISGHRSVSWYQQTPGQGLQFLFEYFSETQRNKGNFPGRFSGRQFSNSRSEMNVSTLELGDSALYLCASSSRQGALNTEAFFGQGTRLTVV.

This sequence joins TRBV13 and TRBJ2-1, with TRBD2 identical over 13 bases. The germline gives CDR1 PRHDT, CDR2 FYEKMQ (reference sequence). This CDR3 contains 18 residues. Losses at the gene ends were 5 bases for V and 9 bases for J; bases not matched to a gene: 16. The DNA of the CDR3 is TGTGCCAGCAGCGATAGGAGCAGGTCGGGACTAGCGGGATTTGAGCAGTTCTTC. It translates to CASSDRSRSGLAGFEQFF. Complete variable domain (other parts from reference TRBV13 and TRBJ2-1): AAGVIQSPRHLIKEKRETATLKCYPIPRHDTVYWYQQGPGQDPQFLISFYEKMQSDKGSIPDRFSAQQFSDYHSELNMSSLELGDSALYFCASSDRSRSGLAGFEQFFGPGTRLTVL.

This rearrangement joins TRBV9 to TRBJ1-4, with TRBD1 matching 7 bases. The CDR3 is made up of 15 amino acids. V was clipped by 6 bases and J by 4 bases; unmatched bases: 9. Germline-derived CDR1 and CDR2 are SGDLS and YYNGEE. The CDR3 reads CASTPRGQLNEKLFF. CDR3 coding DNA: TGTGCCAGCACTCCTAGGGGACAGCTTAATGAAAAACTGTTTTTT.

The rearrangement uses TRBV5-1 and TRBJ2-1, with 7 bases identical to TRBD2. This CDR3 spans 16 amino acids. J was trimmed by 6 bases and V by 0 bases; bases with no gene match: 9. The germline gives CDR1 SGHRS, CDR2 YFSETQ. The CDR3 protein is CASSLAAGAGSNEQFF. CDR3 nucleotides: TGCGCCAGCAGCTTGGCCGCGGGAGCAGGTTCCAATGAGCAGTTCTTC.

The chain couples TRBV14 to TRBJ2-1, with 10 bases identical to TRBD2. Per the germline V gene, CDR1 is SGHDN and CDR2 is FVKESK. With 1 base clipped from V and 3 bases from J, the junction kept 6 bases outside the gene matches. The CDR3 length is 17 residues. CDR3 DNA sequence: TGTGCCAGCAGCCAAGGTTCGCTAGCGGGAGTCTACAATGAGCAGTTCTTC. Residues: CASSQGSLAGVYNEQFF.

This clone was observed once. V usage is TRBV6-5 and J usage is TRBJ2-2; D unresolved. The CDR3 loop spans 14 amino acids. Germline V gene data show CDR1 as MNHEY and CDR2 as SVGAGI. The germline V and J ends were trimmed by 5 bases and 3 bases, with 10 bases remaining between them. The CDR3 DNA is TGTGCCAGCAGTGCCAAACGGGACACCGGGGAGCTGTTTTTT. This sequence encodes CASSAKRDTGELFF.

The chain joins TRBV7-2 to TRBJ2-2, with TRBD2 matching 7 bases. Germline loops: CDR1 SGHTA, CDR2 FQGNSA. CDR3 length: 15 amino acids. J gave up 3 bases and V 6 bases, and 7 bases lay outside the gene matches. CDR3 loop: CASSFGRSDTGELFF. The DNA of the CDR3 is TGTGCCAGCAGTTTCGGGAGGTCGGACACCGGGGAGCTGTTTTTT. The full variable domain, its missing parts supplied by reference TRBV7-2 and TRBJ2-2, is GAGVSQSPSNKVTEKGKDVELRCDPISGHTALYWYRQSLGQGLEFLIYFQGNSAPDKSGLPSDRFSAERTGGSVSTLTIQRTQQEDSAVYLCASSFGRSDTGELFFGEGSRLTVL.

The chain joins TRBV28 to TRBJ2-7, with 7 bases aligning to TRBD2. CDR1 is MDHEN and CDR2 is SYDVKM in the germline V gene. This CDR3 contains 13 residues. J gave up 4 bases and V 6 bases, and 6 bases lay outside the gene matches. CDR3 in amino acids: CASRGVGGYEQYF. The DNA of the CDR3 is TGTGCCAGCAGAGGAGTGGGGGGGTACGAGCAGTACTTC.

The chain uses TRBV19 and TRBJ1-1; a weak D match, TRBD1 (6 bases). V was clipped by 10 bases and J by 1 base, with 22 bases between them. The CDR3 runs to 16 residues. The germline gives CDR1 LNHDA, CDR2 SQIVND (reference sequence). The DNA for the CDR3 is TGTGCCACCGCACAACCGCGCGGGGGCAAGAACACTGAAGCTTTCTTT. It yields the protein CATAQPRGGKNTEAFF.

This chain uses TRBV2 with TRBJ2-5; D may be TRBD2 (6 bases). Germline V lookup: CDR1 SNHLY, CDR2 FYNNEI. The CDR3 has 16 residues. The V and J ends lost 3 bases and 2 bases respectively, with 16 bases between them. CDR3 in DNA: TGTGCCAGCAGTGACCGTGGAGGGACGGAACAAGAGACCCAGTACTTC. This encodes CASSDRGGTEQETQYF.